Listed below are T cell receptor beta chains from one sample, sequenced in a study of blood T cell repertoires in COVID-19. Here immunoSEQ multiplex PCR was the method, and the copy in TCRdb shows in-frame clones only, minus some. The sample gives 250,000 to 300,000 clones, 86% of which show up once; over 9.5% is in the top ten. The sample was peripheral blood. The source of these receptors is a woman between 25 and 40 years old with COVID-19, enrolled during active disease. The CDR3 runs from the conserved cysteine through the conserved F or W. D genes are given only for firm matches. Expanded clones are given a class, and other clones once, few, many or no size at all.

j_call clone_size v_call d_call cdr3_nt cdr3_aa
TRBJ2-4 . TRBV7-9 . TGTGCCAGCAGCCCCGAGGGTAGCGGCGGCTACATTCAGTACTTC CASSPEGSGGYIQYF
TRBJ1-2 once TRBV6-5 TRBD1 TGTGCCAGCAGTTCCAGGGACAGGGGGCCCTATGGCTACACCTTC CASSSRDRGPYGYTF
TRBJ1-6 . TRBV2 TRBD1 TGTGCCAGCAGAAGGGGGCGGGGTTCACCCCTCCACTTT CASRRGRGSPLHF
TRBJ1-2 . TRBV2 TRBD1 TGTGCCAGCAGTGAAAGATCCCTCGGGCTGGGACAGTACTATGGCTACACCTTC CASSERSLGLGQYYGYTF
TRBJ2-5 . TRBV7-9 . TGTGCCAGCAGCTTAGATCAGGTTTACTTC CASSLDQVYF
TRBJ2-1 . TRBV4-1 . TGCGCCAGCAGCCAGACAGGGGAGGGTTGGCAGTTCTTC CASSQTGEGWQFF
TRBJ1-2 . TRBV6-1 . TGTGCCAGCAGTGAATATACCCGGGACTATGGCTACACCTTC CASSEYTRDYGYTF
TRBJ2-7 . TRBV4-1 TRBD1 TGCGCCAGCAGCCAAGTCTCGGACAGGGGGGACTACGAGCAGTACTTC CASSQVSDRGDYEQYF
TRBJ1-2 . TRBV5-1 . TGCGCCAGCAGCTTGGGAACAGGTTCGAGCGGCTACACCTTC CASSLGTGSSGYTF
TRBJ2-1 once TRBV3-1/TRBV3-2 TRBD1 TGTGCCAGCACCGGACAGGGGATTGTGCAGTTCTTC CASTGQGIVQFF
TRBJ1-5 . TRBV24-1 TRBD1 TGTGCCACCAGTGATGGTAAGGGGGCAAGTAGTCAGCCCCAGCATTTT CATSDGKGASSQPQHF
TRBJ1-1 . TRBV4-1 . TGCGCCAGCAGCCAGCCCGGGACAATGACTGAAGCTTTCTTT CASSQPGTMTEAFF
TRBJ2-7 . TRBV25-1 . TGTGCCAGCAGTAGTCCAGGGCGGGAATACGAGCAGTACTTC CASSSPGREYEQYF
TRBJ1-2 . TRBV5-4 TRBD1 TGTGCCAGCAGCTTGGCCCCCGGGACAGGGGAGCCCGGCTACACCTTC CASSLAPGTGEPGYTF
TRBJ2-3 . TRBV4-1 TRBD1 TGCGCCAGCAGCCAAGTTAGGACAGGGGCAGGGACAGATACGCAGTATTTT CASSQVRTGAGTDTQYF
TRBJ1-6 . TRBV18 . TGTGCCAGCTCACCGGAAACAGTTGCTTCACCCCTCCACTTT CASSPETVASPLHF
TRBJ2-1 once TRBV6-4 . TGTGCCAGCAGTGACGTAGCCCACAATGAGCAGTTCTTC CASSDVAHNEQFF
TRBJ2-3 . TRBV5-4 . TGTGCCAGCAGCTCCGAACGCGGAAGTACGCAGTATTTT CASSSERGSTQYF
TRBJ2-7 . TRBV3-1/TRBV3-2 . TGTGCCAGCAGCCAGCAAACCGGGACATCTGACGAGCAGTACTTC CASSQQTGTSDEQYF
TRBJ2-5 . TRBV28 TRBD2 TGTGCCAGCAGGAGCGGGGAATGGGAGACCCAGTACTTC CASRSGEWETQYF
TRBJ2-1 . TRBV27 . TGTGCCAGCAGTTTCGGAGGCCCCGTAGAGCAGTTCTTC CASSFGGPVEQFF
TRBJ2-7 . TRBV4-1 . TGCGCCAGCAGCCAAGATGGGGGCAGTGTCGAGCAGTACTTC CASSQDGGSVEQYF
TRBJ2-1 . TRBV27 TRBD2 TGTGCCAGCAGTCCCCGGGGACTAGCGGGTTACAATGAGCAGTTCTTC CASSPRGLAGYNEQFF
TRBJ1-2 . TRBV20-1 TRBD1 TGCAGTGCAGGACAGGGTTATGGCTACACCTTC CSAGQGYGYTF
TRBJ2-3 . TRBV6-4 TRBD2 TGTGCCAGCAGCCCGGCTAGCGGGGGAGCAGATACGCAGTATTTT CASSPASGGADTQYF
TRBJ2-6 . TRBV19 . TGTGCCAGTAGTATCGTCCGGGCCAACGTCCTGACTTTC CASSIVRANVLTF
TRBJ2-5 . TRBV4-1 TRBD2 TGCGCCAGCAGCCCTCTAGCGGGGGGGCAAGAGACCCAGTACTTC CASSPLAGGQETQYF
TRBJ2-1 . TRBV27 TRBD2 TGTGCCAGCAACCCTGGAGGCGGGGGGGGCTACAATGAGCAGTTCTTC CASNPGGGGGYNEQFF
TRBJ2-1 . TRBV6-4 TRBD2 TGTGCCAGCAATGGCGGGGGGCTATACAATGAGCAGTTCTTC CASNGGGLYNEQFF
TRBJ2-3 . TRBV11-3 . TGTGCCAGCAGCTCGCGGTGGGGCCCGAGCACAGATACGCAGTATTTT CASSSRWGPSTDTQYF
TRBJ1-4 . TRBV19 TRBD1 TGTGCCAGTACTCATCGACTCGGACAGGGGGGTGAAAAACTGTTTTTT CASTHRLGQGGEKLFF
TRBJ1-1 . TRBV19 TRBD1 TGTGCCAGCTCCGGGACAGGGGTCTATAGGGCTGAAGCTTTCTTT CASSGTGVYRAEAFF
TRBJ2-5 . TRBV5-5 . TGTGCCAGCAGCTTGATGGCCGCCCAAGAGACCCAGTACTTC CASSLMAAQETQYF
TRBJ2-5 few TRBV3-1/TRBV3-2 . TGTGCCAGCAGCCAAGATCTTGGCGAGACCCAGTACTTC CASSQDLGETQYF
TRBJ1-2 . TRBV5-6 . TGTGCCAGCAGCTTGGCAGGGAACTATGGCTACACCTTC CASSLAGNYGYTF
TRBJ2-5 . TRBV18 . TGTGCCAGCTCATCCACAGGGGAGACCCAGTACTTC CASSSTGETQYF
TRBJ2-7 . TRBV1 . TGCACCAGCAGCCAAGACAGGGCCCTCTACGAGCAGTACTTC CTSSQDRALYEQYF
TRBJ1-6 . TRBV2 . TGTGCCAGCAGTGGTCAGGGAGGGAATTCACCCCTCCACTTT CASSGQGGNSPLHF
TRBJ2-3 . TRBV7-8 TRBD2 TGTGCCAGCAGCGAGCGACTAGCGGGGGATCTGGATACGCAGTATTTT CASSERLAGDLDTQYF
TRBJ1-2 . TRBV5-6 . TGTGCCAGCAGCTTCCGGTATGGCTACACCTTC CASSFRYGYTF
TRBJ1-6 . TRBV25-1 . TGTGCCAGCAGTGAATCAGGCTCTCAGTATAATTCACCCCTCCACTTT CASSESGSQYNSPLHF
TRBJ1-6 . TRBV10-3 TRBD1 TGTGCCATCAGGATTACGACAGGGGAGGTTTCACCCCTCCACTTT CAIRITTGEVSPLHF
TRBJ2-1 few TRBV27 TRBD2 TGTGCCAGCCTACCCACCCTAGCGGGTAGGTTGGATGAGCAGTTCTTC CASLPTLAGRLDEQFF
TRBJ1-1 . TRBV5-6 . TGTGCCAGCAGCCCGATTGGTGTCAGTGAAGCTTTCTTT CASSPIGVSEAFF
TRBJ1-1 . TRBV5-1 . TGCGCCAGCAGTTACAACAGGGCGAACACTGAAGCTTTCTTT CASSYNRANTEAFF
TRBJ2-3 . TRBV6-5 . TGTGCCAGCACTTCTTGGGGGGACGGGGATACGCAGTATTTT CASTSWGDGDTQYF
TRBJ1-4 . TRBV5-5 . TGTGCCAGCAGCCAGGTCACTAATGAAAAACTGTTTTTT CASSQVTNEKLFF
TRBJ2-1 . TRBV6-5 TRBD2 TGTGCCAGCAGTTATTCGGGGGGAAGGGGCAATGAGCAGTTCTTC CASSYSGGRGNEQFF
TRBJ2-6 . TRBV2 . TGTGCCAGCAGTCGCGAGTCTGGGGCCAACGTCCTGACTTTC CASSRESGANVLTF
TRBJ2-4 . TRBV28 . TGTGCCAGCAGTTGGAGGGGGCTTGCCAAAAACATTCAGTACTTC CASSWRGLAKNIQYF
TRBJ2-7 once TRBV5-1 . TGCGCCAGCAGCCCCGGGATAAACTACGAGCAGTACTTC CASSPGINYEQYF
TRBJ2-1 . TRBV2 . TGTGCCAGCAGTGGAGGCGTAAACAATGAGCAGTTCTTC CASSGGVNNEQFF
TRBJ1-3 few TRBV6-5 . TGTGCCAGCAGTCGAGGGTCTGGAAACACCATATATTTT CASSRGSGNTIYF
TRBJ1-4 once TRBV10-3 . TGTGCCATCAGTGGCGCAACTAATGAAAAACTGTTTTTT CAISGATNEKLFF
TRBJ2-4 . TRBV29-1 . TGCAGTATGGTAGCGTTCGGCATTCAGTACTTC CSMVAFGIQYF
TRBJ2-7 . TRBV19 . TGTGCCAGTAGTGTGGGCAGGGCAACCTACGAGCAGTACTTC CASSVGRATYEQYF
TRBJ2-1 . TRBV18 TRBD2 TGTGCCAGCTCACCTGTTCGCCTAGCGGGGGCCCCTTACAATGAGCAGTTCTTC CASSPVRLAGAPYNEQFF
TRBJ2-1 . TRBV28 . TGTGCCAGCAGTTTAAGCCTGTCGGAGCATGAGCAGTTCTTC CASSLSLSEHEQFF
TRBJ1-2 . TRBV2 . TGTGCCAGCTTCTTCCCCGCTGGCGGTACTAACTATGGCTACACCTTC CASFFPAGGTNYGYTF
TRBJ2-1 . TRBV29-1 . TGCAGCGTTGGGGCCCTCTATAACAATGAGCAGTTCTTC CSVGALYNNEQFF